This T cell receptor beta chain was captured in a study of T-cell memory formation after mild COVID-19. From 5'RACE with constant-segment primers came TCR alpha and TCR beta cDNA libraries that carried sample barcodes and UMIs. TCRdb re-derived calls from the 5' RACE reads in MiXCR, one entry per CDR3 protein. The sample holds about half a million distinct CDR3 sequences, approximately 18% seen once. Per germline, CDR1 MGHRA and CDR2 YSYEKL. V lost 2 bases to trimming and J lost 0 bases, with 6 bases between them. This CDR3 is built from 14 residues. This receptor was identified in an adult woman who had mild COVID-19 (a few samples of this study predate the infection). Cell type and time point are not known. The chain carries TRBV4-1 and TRBJ2-3; D unclear. Source material: PBMCs or a T cell subset sorted from them (not recorded which). The CDR3 nucleotides are TGCGCCAGCAGCCAACGTCTAAGCACAGATACGCAGTATTTT. It translates to CASSQRLSTDTQYF.